The T cell receptor (beta chain) under discussion was sequenced for a study of blood T cell repertoires in COVID-19. Germline CDR1 reads LNHDA; CDR2 reads SQIVND (reference sequence). There are 15 residues in the CDR3. The junction had 10 bases not matched to a gene; V was cut back by 5 bases and J by 4 bases. Profiled with immunoSEQ multiplex PCR; TCRdb holds only in-frame clones, not every one. The data show around 180,000 clones, around 87% seen once. The chain recombines TRBV19 with TRBJ1-2, with 7 positions matching TRBD1. The TCR originated in a woman aged 25 to 45 with active or convalescent COVID-19. The source material was peripheral blood. CDR3 amino acids: CASSVGTAPAYGYTF. CDR3 nucleotide sequence: TGTGCCAGTAGTGTGGGGACAGCCCCAGCCTATGGCTACACCTTC. The complete variable domain, with remaining parts taken from reference TRBV19 and TRBJ1-2, reads DGGITQSPKYLFRKEGQNVTLSCEQNLNHDAMYWYRQDPGQGLRLIYYSQIVNDFQKGDIAEGYSVSREKKESFPLTVTSAQKNPTAFYLCASSVGTAPAYGYTFGSGTRLTVV.